This TCR beta chain was retrieved from a study of shared clonotypes between healthy human individuals. The table came from immunoSEQ multiplex PCR; TCRdb's copy has only in-frame clones and leaves some out. The sample lists 450,000 to 600,000 clones, 79% occurring once. Sequences were obtained from PBMCs. This TCR was recovered from a woman in her forties in good health. Some clones in this sample may be carry-over from other donors' samples.

CDR3 sequence reads: CASSWGTDRLSYTF. The CDR3 region has the DNA TGCGCCAGCAGCTGGGGGACAGACCGCTTGAGCTACACCTTC. The V call is TRBV5-1, the J call TRBJ1-2; 7 bases line up with TRBD1. Germline-derived CDR1 and CDR2 are SGHRS and YFSETQ. Trimming at V came to 3 bases and at J to 9 bases, leaving 11 bases not matched to a gene. The CDR3 is 14 amino acids.